Each of the 5 T cell receptor beta chains below was sequenced from the same sample in a study of CD8 T cells in ankylosing spondylitis. TCRdb independently ran MiXCR on the 5' RACE reads; one entry per CDR3 protein. Of 80,000 to 100,000 distinct CDR3 sequences detected, about 9.1% appear once; the ten largest clones hold 5.1%. Sequencing was performed on blood, either unsorted or a sorted T cell fraction (not recorded which). These receptors were obtained from a male donor with ankylosing spondylitis or in good health (not recorded which).

This clonotype was seen once. The V call is TRBV7-3, the J call TRBJ2-7; TRBD2 is a possible D gene (6 bases). This CDR3 spans 13 amino acids. Germline CDR1 and CDR2: SGHTA and FQGTGA. Trimming removed 7 bases at V and 4 bases at J, with 14 bases between. CDR3 protein: CASNSLGGYEQYF. CDR3 nucleotides: TGTGCCAGCAACTCACTCGGGGGATACGAGCAGTACTTC. The full variable domain, completed using reference TRBV7-3 and TRBJ2-7, is GAGVSQTPSNKVTEKGKYVELRCDPISGHTALYWYRQSLGQGPEFLIYFQGTGAADDSGLPNDRFFAVRPEGSVSTLKIQRTERGDSAVYLCASNSLGGYEQYFGPGTRLTVT.

This clonotype has at least ten counts. V gene TRBV4-1 combines with J gene TRBJ2-1; TRBD2 is a possible D gene (6 bases). In germline, CDR1 is MGHRA, CDR2 YSYEKL. The CDR3 is made up of 17 amino acids. Between the trimmed V and J ends, which lost 0 bases and 3 bases, there was a span of 15 bases. The CDR3 nucleotides are TGCGCCAGCAGCCAAGAACGGGGAAGCGGGCGCTACAATGAGCAGTTCTTC. Residues: CASSQERGSGRYNEQFF.

The table lists this clonotype with many counts. The chain uses TRBV2 and TRBJ2-3; D is undetermined. The CDR3 has 11 residues. Trimming shortened V by 6 bases and J by 6 bases, and 7 bases separated the two germline ends. Looked up from germline, CDR1 is SNHLY and CDR2 is FYNNEI. CDR3 amino acids: CASRDQDTQYF. CDR3 bases: TGTGCCAGCAGGGATCAGGATACGCAGTATTTT.

This clonotype was seen ten or more times. The chain joins TRBV28 to TRBJ2-3; D tentatively fits TRBD1 or TRBD2 (6 bases each). V was clipped by 6 bases and J by 0 bases, with 25 bases between them. This CDR3 has 19 amino acids. Per the germline V gene, CDR1 is MDHEN and CDR2 is SYDVKM. CDR3 DNA: TGTGCCAGCAGCGATGACTGGGGGGCTTTCCCCCTCAGCACAGATACGCAGTATTTT. Residues: CASSDDWGAFPLSTDTQYF.

This clonotype occurred a few times. J is TRBJ1-5 and V is TRBV7-8; 8 nucleotides align to TRBD1. The CDR3 extends over 16 amino acids. The ends lost 1 base at V and 3 bases at J; junction bases unmatched: 5. In germline, CDR1 is SGHVS, CDR2 FQNEAQ. This CDR3 reads CASSLGQGAFNQPQHF. The CDR3 DNA reads as TGTGCCAGCAGCTTAGGTCAGGGGGCTTTCAATCAGCCCCAGCATTTT.